These 9 T cell receptor beta chains were all obtained from the same sample, sequenced in a study of T cell repertoires in cytomegalovirus infection. These receptors have no known antigen. TCRdb ran MiXCR on the reads and lists one entry per CDR3 protein. This table has about 89,000 distinct CDR3 sequences, 29% appearing once. The sequencing used CD8+ T cells from cultured PBMCs, collected from culture after CMV antigen stimulation. Every receptor here comes from a human donor in good health (CMV status not recorded). Some clones in this sample may be carry-over from other donors' samples.

This sequence joins TRBV28 and TRBJ1-1, with 9 bases fitting TRBD1. CDR1 MDHEN and CDR2 SYDVKM come from the germline V gene. The CDR3 extends over 14 amino acids. Trimming removed 6 bases from V and 6 bases from J; junction bases left unmatched: 8. CDR3 protein: CASRHRGLTAEAFF. CDR3 bases: TGTGCCAGCAGACACAGGGGGCTGACCGCTGAAGCTTTCTTT.

This clonotype showed up just a few times. The J gene is TRBJ1-1, the V gene TRBV27, with a weak D call TRBD1 (6 bases). Germline values: CDR1 MNHEY, CDR2 SMNVEV (reference sequence). The V gene lost 3 bases and the J gene lost 5 bases, with 10 bases spanning the gap. This CDR3 has 13 residues. The CDR3 region has the DNA TGTGCCAGCAGTTTTCGGGGGGCGACTGAAGCTTTCTTT. Its translation: CASSFRGATEAFF.

The rearrangement links TRBV6-5 to TRBJ2-4; D might be TRBD1 (5 bases). Germline V gene sequence: CDR1 MNHEY, CDR2 SVGAGI. This CDR3 spans 15 amino acids. Trimming cost V 0 bases and J 0 bases, with 6 bases left between them. The CDR3 nucleotides are TGTGCCAGCAGTTACTCCAGGGTAGCCAAAAACATTCAGTACTTC. Translation: CASSYSRVAKNIQYF.

V and J are TRBV7-3 and TRBJ1-2, with D possibly matching TRBD1 (6 bases). Trimming took 5 bases from V and 8 from J, leaving 15 bases between them. CDR3 length equals 13 residues. Germline V gene data show CDR1 as SGHTA and CDR2 as FQGTGA. The chain's CDR3 is CASSRDQGQGYTF. Written as DNA, the CDR3 is TGTGCCAGCAGCCGAGATCAGGGGCAAGGCTACACCTTC.

Worth noting for this clonotype: A junction boundary mismatches the germline segment, possibly from a read error. The gene calls are TRBV6-2 or TRBV6-3 and TRBJ1-1; no clear D. The germline CDR1 and CDR2 sequences are MNHEY and SVGEGT. This CDR3 region has 11 residues. CDR3 protein: CACSGGLEVFF. DNA for the CDR3: TGTGCCTGCAGTGGCGGGCTTGAAGTTTTCTTT.

Ten or more counts support this clonotype. V gene TRBV12-3 or TRBV12-4 combines with J gene TRBJ2-7; D unresolved. The CDR3 is 15 amino acids. The V end was cut by 5 bases, the J end by 4 bases, with 18 bases between. The CDR3 spells CASSNLYGPIYEQYF. CDR3 coding DNA: TGTGCCAGCAGTAACCTTTACGGCCCAATTTACGAGCAGTACTTC.

This chain connects TRBV5-1 to TRBJ2-1; the D is unclear. The CDR3 contains 15 residues. CDR1 is SGHRS, CDR2 YFSETQ, per germline. Trimming removed 0 bases from V and 1 base from J, with 8 bases in between. CDR3 coding DNA: TGCGCCAGCAGCTTGGCGGTCAGTTCCTACAATGAGCAGTTCTTC. It specifies CASSLAVSSYNEQFF. The full variable domain, rest sourced from reference TRBV5-1 and TRBJ2-1, is KAGVTQTPRYLIKTRGQQVTLSCSPISGHRSVSWYQQTPGQGLQFLFEYFSETQRNKGNFPGRFSGRQFSNSRSEMNVSTLELGDSALYLCASSLAVSSYNEQFFGPGTRLTVL.

This clonotype was detected many times. J is TRBJ1-1 and V is TRBV27; D is possibly TRBD1 (5 bases). Trimming took 5 bases from V and 2 from J, leaving 12 bases between them. Germline V gene data show CDR1 as MNHEY and CDR2 as SMNVEV (reference sequence). The CDR3 loop spans 14 amino acids. The CDR3 DNA reads TGTGCCAGCAGTCAACAGACAGCAAACACTGAAGCTTTCTTT. Amino acids: CASSQQTANTEAFF.

On this clonotype itself: One junction end does not reproduce the germline sequence, and a read error may be involved. The V call is TRBV7-6, the J call TRBJ2-7; TRBD2 aligns across 8 bases. Germline CDR1 SGHVS, CDR2 FNYEAQ. This CDR3 region has 16 residues. The CDR3 protein is CASSLARGASSYVQYF. The CDR3 nucleotides are TGTGCCAGCAGCTTAGCGCGGGGGGCTAGCTCCTACGTGCAGTACTTC.